Listed below are T cell receptor beta chains from one sample, sequenced in a study of human T cells and chemical hapten exposure. TCRdb called the RACE reads again in MiXCR, with one record for every CDR3 protein. The repertoire consists of under 400,000 distinct CDR3 sequences, with roughly 5.3% occurring once and the leading ten covering just over 2.5%. This material consisted of whole blood, taken in connection with sensitization to the hapten diphenylcyclopropenone (DPC). Receptors were obtained from a woman between 50 and 59 years old with alopecia areata. Some clones in this sample may be carry-over from other donors' samples. Each CDR3 is given with its conserved first and last residue. D genes are given only for firm matches. Clone size, where shown, is once, few, many, or a class for clones that have expanded.

>TRBV3-1|TRBD2|-|TRBJ2-3
TGTGCCAGCAGCCCACTAGCGGGGGCGAGCTGGGATACGCGGTATTTT
CASSPLAGASWDTRYF
>TRBV12-3/TRBV12-4|-|-|TRBJ1-3
TGTGCCAGCAGTTTAGACGAAGGGCGTGGGTATTTT
CASSLDEGRGYF
>TRBV3-1|-|-|TRBJ1-2
TGTGCCAGCAGCCTTGGGGAGGGGACTGGCTACACCTTC
CASSLGEGTGYTF
>TRBV19|-|-|TRBJ2-5
TGTGCCAGTAGTACAGGGTTTATCGGAATGGAAGAGACCCAGTACTTC
CASSTGFIGMEETQYF
>TRBV19|-|many|TRBJ2-1
TGTGCCAGCGGCGAAACGGAGTGGGGGGTCACCTACAATGAGCAGTTCTTC
CASGETEWGVTYNEQFF
>TRBV6-6|-|few|TRBJ2-4
TGTGCCAGCGCGGCCCCCGGGGAAGGGGGAAACATTCAGTACTTC
CASAAPGEGGNIQYF
>TRBV28|-|many|TRBJ2-7
TGTGCCAGCACCACGGCGAGACACAACTCCTACGAGCAGTACTTC
CASTTARHNSYEQYF
>TRBV20-1|-|-|TRBJ1-2
TGCAGTGCAGGGACCGGGGAGTCCCCAGCTAACTATGGCTACACCTTC
CSAGTGESPANYGYTF
>TRBV7-9|-|many|TRBJ1-2
TGTGCCAGCAGCTCAGGACGGATCTATGGCTACACCTTC
CASSSGRIYGYTF
>TRBV13|-|many|TRBJ2-4
TGTGCCAGCAGCTTAGGCGCCCTAGCCAAAAACATTCAGTACTTC
CASSLGALAKNIQYF
>TRBV10-3|-|few|TRBJ1-4
TGTGCCATCAGTGACCGGATATCTAATGAAAAACTGTTTTTT
CAISDRISNEKLFF
>TRBV14|TRBD1|-|TRBJ2-3
TGTGCCAGCAGAAAGACAGGGGTTAGGACAGATACGCAGTATTTT
CASRKTGVRTDTQYF
>TRBV7-9|TRBD2|many|TRBJ2-1
TGTGCCAGCAGCTTAATGGCAGCGGGAGGCGGGGAGCAGTTCTTC
CASSLMAAGGGEQFF
>TRBV20-1|TRBD2|many|TRBJ2-7
TGCAGTGCTAGGGACTTCCTAGCGGGATCAGACTACGAGCAGTACTTC
CSARDFLAGSDYEQYF
>TRBV12-3/TRBV12-4|-|-|TRBJ2-2
TGTGCCAGCAGTTTATTACAGGGCAGCGGGGAGCTGTTTTTT
CASSLLQGSGELFF
>TRBV12-3/TRBV12-4|-|-|TRBJ1-4
TGTGCCAGCAGTTTCAACAGTGAAAAACTGTTTTTT
CASSFNSEKLFF
>TRBV2|TRBD2|many|TRBJ2-7
TGTGCCAGCAACTCACTAGCGGGAGAGGGCTACGAGCAGTACTTC
CASNSLAGEGYEQYF
>TRBV12-3/TRBV12-4|TRBD2|many|TRBJ2-3
TGTGCCAGCAGGCTAGCGGGGGCCACAGATACGCAGTATTTT
CASRLAGATDTQYF
>TRBV20-1|TRBD2|few|TRBJ2-3
TGCAGTGCTCGCCGACCTAGCGGGAAGAGCACAGATACGCAGTATTTT
CSARRPSGKSTDTQYF
>TRBV27|-|few|TRBJ2-2
TGTGCCAGCAGTTTATCCGCAGGGTGGACCGGGGAGCTGTTTTTT
CASSLSAGWTGELFF
>TRBV10-3|-|many|TRBJ1-1
TGTGCCATCAGGCCGATTAGTAACACTGAAGCTTTCTTT
CAIRPISNTEAFF
>TRBV2|TRBD1|-|TRBJ2-7
TGTGCCAGCAGTGAACGCAGATCCGGGACAGGGGGGTCAGACGAGCAGTACTTC
CASSERRSGTGGSDEQYF
>TRBV6-1|TRBD1|few|TRBJ1-1
TGTGCCAGCAGTGATGGGACAGCCAACACTGAAGCTTTCTTT
CASSDGTANTEAFF
>TRBV7-2|TRBD2|many|TRBJ2-3
TGTGCCAGCAGCTTGGGGCAAAGCGGGGGAACAGATACGCAGTATTTT
CASSLGQSGGTDTQYF
>TRBV10-3|-|few|TRBJ1-5
TGTGCCATCAGTGAGTCTGGAGGACCCAATCAGCCCCAGCATTTT
CAISESGGPNQPQHF
>TRBV12-3/TRBV12-4|TRBD1|many|TRBJ2-3
TGTGCCAGCAGACCTTACAGGGGGCAAGGAGATACGCAGTATTTT
CASRPYRGQGDTQYF
>TRBV29-1|TRBD1|many|TRBJ1-2
TGCAGCGTTGAAGAGCCCCAGGGGGCCTATGGCTACACCTTC
CSVEEPQGAYGYTF
>TRBV7-2|-|many|TRBJ1-5
TGTGCCAGCAGCCACGAGGGGGTTTATCAGCCCCAGCATTTT
CASSHEGVYQPQHF
>TRBV10-3|TRBD2|many|TRBJ2-1
TGTGCCATCAAGGGGACTAGCGGGAGAGGGGATGAGCAGTTCTTC
CAIKGTSGRGDEQFF
>TRBV20-1|-|few|TRBJ1-6
TGCAGTGGCGCGGGAAACTATAATTCACCCCTCCACTTT
CSGAGNYNSPLHF
>TRBV11-1|TRBD1|few|TRBJ2-7
TGTGCCAGCAGCTTATCCGGACAGGGTTCCTACGAGCAGTACTTC
CASSLSGQGSYEQYF
>TRBV7-9|-|many|TRBJ2-1
TGTGCCAGCAGCCCGAGGACTCAAAACAATGAGCAGTTCTTC
CASSPRTQNNEQFF
>TRBV12-3/TRBV12-4|TRBD2|many|TRBJ2-1
TGTGCCAGCAGTTCCCGACTAGCGGGAGGGTATTACAATGAGCAGTTCTTC
CASSSRLAGGYYNEQFF
>TRBV5-4|TRBD1|few|TRBJ2-2
TGTGCCAGCAGCTTGGCCACTGGGACAGCCAGCGGGGAGCTGTTTTTT
CASSLATGTASGELFF
>TRBV11-2|-|many|TRBJ2-3
TGTGCCAGCAGCCCACCAGGGGCCACAGATACGCAGTATTTT
CASSPPGATDTQYF
>TRBV4-2|-|many|TRBJ2-7
TGTGCCAGCAGCCAAGGCGGAGTGAAGGAGCAGTACTTC
CASSQGGVKEQYF
>TRBV4-3|-|few|TRBJ2-1
TGCGCCAGCAGACAAGAGCACGGACTGTCCTACAATGAGCAGTTCTTC
CASRQEHGLSYNEQFF
>TRBV5-1|-|few|TRBJ1-4
TGCGCCAGCAGCTTGGGTGGATACCAAAGGGGAGAAAAACTGTTTTTT
CASSLGGYQRGEKLFF
>TRBV7-9|-|-|TRBJ1-4
TGTGCCAGCAGCTCCTGGGACCGTGGGCATGAAAAACTGTTTTTT
CASSSWDRGHEKLFF
>TRBV12-3/TRBV12-4|-|-|TRBJ1-1
TGTGCCAGCAGTTTTAATCCCGGGAGCACTGAAGCTTTCTTT
CASSFNPGSTEAFF
>TRBV18|TRBD1|many|TRBJ1-5
TGTGCCAGCTCATTAGGGACAGCTCGGCCCCAGCATTTT
CASSLGTARPQHF
>TRBV6-5|-|-|TRBJ1-1
TGTGCCAGCAGTTTCCTAAGATTTGGGAAGGGTACTGAAGCTTTCTTT
CASSFLRFGKGTEAFF
>TRBV5-1|-|-|TRBJ1-2
TGCGCCAGCAGCTTCGGCAGGGAGCGAAGCTACACCTTC
CASSFGRERSYTF
>TRBV7-9|-|-|TRBJ1-2
TGTGCCAGCAGCTTAGTGGGGACGGGCTACACCTTC
CASSLVGTGYTF
>TRBV6-5|TRBD2|many|TRBJ2-7
TGTGCCAGCGTTAGTGGGGGACTAGCGGGGGTAGAGCAGTACTTC
CASVSGGLAGVEQYF
>TRBV9|TRBD2|few|TRBJ2-3
TGTGCCAGCAGCGTAGGTAGCGGGAGAGCAGATACGCAGTATTTT
CASSVGSGRADTQYF
>TRBV7-9|-|many|TRBJ1-2
TGTGCCAGCAGCCCCCAGGAGAACTATGGCTACACCTTC
CASSPQENYGYTF
>TRBV18|TRBD2|few|TRBJ2-6
TGTGCCAGCTCACCAATGGCGGGGGGGAGCTCTGGGGCCAACGTCCTGACTTTC
CASSPMAGGSSGANVLTF
>TRBV3-1|-|many|TRBJ1-2
TGTGCCAGCTCACCAGGACAGAACTATGGCTACACCTTC
CASSPGQNYGYTF
>TRBV4-3|-|-|TRBJ2-2
TGCGCCAGCAGCCAAGTTGGGGAGAGGCCCACCGGGGAGCTGTTTTTT
CASSQVGERPTGELFF
>TRBV4-1|TRBD2|-|TRBJ2-1
TGCGCCAGCAGCCAAGCGGGACTATCCCACAATGAGCAGTTCTTC
CASSQAGLSHNEQFF
>TRBV6-5|-|-|TRBJ2-3
TGTGCCTGCAGTTCCGGGACAAGTAGCACAGATACGCAGTATTTT
CACSSGTSSTDTQYF
>TRBV12-3/TRBV12-4|TRBD1|many|TRBJ2-7
TGTGCCAGCAGTTTAGAGGGGACAGGGCACTACGAGCAGTACTTC
CASSLEGTGHYEQYF
>TRBV7-2|TRBD1|many|TRBJ2-7
TGTGCCAGCAGCACCGGGACAGGCTACTACGAGCAGTACTTC
CASSTGTGYYEQYF
>TRBV12-3/TRBV12-4|-|many|TRBJ2-7
TGTGCCAGCAGCTTCTCAGGGCCGAGGGAGCAGTACTTC
CASSFSGPREQYF
>TRBV12-3/TRBV12-4|-|-|TRBJ2-2
TGTGCCAGCACCCAAGCCGGGGAGCTGTTTTTT
CASTQAGELFF